This is a list of T cell receptor beta chains from one sample in a study of blood T cell repertoires in COVID-19. Method: immunoSEQ multiplex PCR; TCRdb's copy keeps in-frame clones and lacks some. The data contain about 330,000 clones, over 80% of them singletons. Sequences were obtained from PBMCs or T cells enriched from blood (not recorded which). These receptors all come from a man aged 25 to 40 who had recovered from COVID-19. Each CDR3 is given without its conserved first and last residue.

j_gene: TRBJ1-6; len: 13; v_gene: TRBV28; CDR3aa: ASSLISGGNSPLH
j_gene: TRBJ2-3; len: 13; v_gene: TRBV10-3; CDR3aa: AISATSGVGDTQY
j_gene: TRBJ2-5; len: 16; v_gene: TRBV5-1; CDR3aa: ASSSKRGGRVWQETQY
j_gene: TRBJ1-2; len: 13; v_gene: TRBV28; CDR3aa: ASSTPVGGGYGYT
j_gene: TRBJ1-4; len: 12; v_gene: TRBV6-5; CDR3aa: ASSWHTTNEKLF
j_gene: TRBJ2-1; len: 13; v_gene: TRBV19; CDR3aa: ASSYGGGPYNEQF
j_gene: TRBJ1-6; len: 13; v_gene: TRBV5-4; CDR3aa: ASDISPRNNSPLH
j_gene: TRBJ1-5; len: 10; v_gene: TRBV12-3/TRBV12-4; CDR3aa: ASSLWEQPQH
j_gene: TRBJ2-7; len: 12; v_gene: TRBV28; CDR3aa: ASRNRDRGGEQY
j_gene: TRBJ2-3; len: 14; v_gene: TRBV5-4; CDR3aa: ASSLRLAGGADTQY
j_gene: TRBJ2-3; len: 13; v_gene: TRBV18; CDR3aa: ASSPQGASTDTQY
j_gene: TRBJ1-3; len: 13; v_gene: TRBV28; CDR3aa: ASSFSSGIGNTIY
j_gene: TRBJ2-5; len: 13; v_gene: TRBV13; CDR3aa: ASSPAEDRVETQY
j_gene: TRBJ2-7; len: 13; v_gene: TRBV2; CDR3aa: ASSGLNRATYEQY
j_gene: TRBJ2-7; len: 10; v_gene: TRBV4-1; CDR3aa: ASSQDLYEQY
j_gene: TRBJ2-3; len: 14; v_gene: TRBV27; CDR3aa: ASSLGTGTFTDTQY
j_gene: TRBJ1-5; len: 13; v_gene: TRBV7-9; CDR3aa: ASSSDGISNQPQH
j_gene: TRBJ2-7; len: 14; v_gene: TRBV27; CDR3aa: ASRLGPHRGSYEQY
j_gene: TRBJ2-1; len: 12; v_gene: TRBV5-1; CDR3aa: ASSFGGLDNEQF
j_gene: TRBJ2-3; len: 13; v_gene: TRBV9; CDR3aa: ASGQGGQPTDTQY
j_gene: TRBJ2-2; len: 17; v_gene: TRBV10-3; CDR3aa: AISEWGQGLGSGTGELF
j_gene: TRBJ2-1; len: 12; v_gene: TRBV27; CDR3aa: ASTSVGALNEQF
j_gene: TRBJ2-1; len: 10; v_gene: TRBV10-1; CDR3aa: ASSEQNNEQF